The T cell receptor (beta chain) under discussion was sequenced for a study of stem cell transplantation in POMP-related autoinflammatory disease. PRAID combined immunodeficiency and autoinflammation. Germline-derived CDR1 and CDR2 are LNHDA and SQIVND (reference sequence). This CDR3 contains 14 residues. The V and J ends lost 5 bases and 8 bases respectively, with 16 bases between them. Using immunoSEQ multiplex PCR, the repertoire was profiled, and TCRdb retains in-frame clones only, with some absent. The sample includes 68,000 or so clones, under 95% of them seen just once. The source of this sequence is a human patient with POMP-related autoinflammation and immune dysregulation (PRAID). Some T cells may originate from the graft donor. The specimen comprised CD4+ T cells from PBMCs, sampled after stem cell transplantation. The rearrangement joins TRBV19 to TRBJ1-5; D perhaps matches TRBD1 (6 bases). The CDR3 nucleotides are TGTGCCAGTAGTCCTGCGGGGGCTGGAGAGCCCCAGCATTTT. It codes for CASSPAGAGEPQHF.